The following is a T cell receptor beta chain sequence with its context. This specimen belongs to a study of T cells expressing NK-cell markers. About the research overall: Sorted CD3+CD56+NKG2C+, CD3+CD56+NKG2C- and CD3+CD56-NKG2C+ T cells supplied TCR beta repertoires. Seven donors tested HCMV-seropositive and one tested seronegative among the eight sequenced.

A 5'RACE template switching approach incorporating UMIs was used to make TCR beta cDNA. TCRdb re-called the 5' RACE reads and shows each CDR3 protein once, DNA omitted. The repertoire table contains 450,000 to 600,000 distinct CDR3 sequences. There are 18 residues in the CDR3. Germline V gene lookup returns CDR1 MNHNS and CDR2 SASEGT. The rearrangement links TRBV6-1 to TRBJ2-3; TCRdb reports TRBD2, a call that lacks DNA to check it against. The clonotype comes from a man between 18 and 29 years old in good health. The sequenced material came from blood T cells: a sorted CD56 or NKG2C T cell subset, CD4+ or CD8+ T cells, or bulk PBMC T cells (not recorded which). The CDR3 reads CASSATSGGLSSTDTQYF.